This entry lists 30 T cell receptor beta chains sequenced from one sample in a study of CXCR3-negative and CXCR3-positive naive CD8 T cells. The authors prepared UMI-labeled TRB cDNA libraries by 5' RACE. Reprocessing the 5' RACE reads, TCRdb reports a single entry for every CDR3 protein and omits DNA. The sample totals 84,000 or so distinct CDR3 sequences. Overall study findings and caveats: In CXCR3-positive naive cells, the TRB CDR3s were more hydrophobic than in CXCR3-negative naive cells.

Antigens of these TCRs are unknown. Material: naive CXCR3+ CD8+ T cells from blood. The subset: CD45RO-CCR7+CD27+CD95- naive CD8+ T cells expressing CXCR3 (TNR3+). The source is a human donor in good health. Some clones in this sample may be carry-over from other donors' samples.

This rearrangement joins TRBV29-1 to TRBJ2-2. The CDR3 contains 14 residues. CDR1 is SQVTM and CDR2 is ANQGSEA in the germline V gene. The chain's CDR3 is CSVYLSMNTGELFF.

CDR3 sequence reads: CASSLRGGTYEQYF. The chain employs TRBV27 and TRBJ2-7. The CDR3 covers 14 residues. Germline V CDR1 and CDR2: MNHEY, SMNVEV (reference sequence).

The rearrangement joins TRBV20-1 to TRBJ2-5; TCRdb proposes TRBD1, but this gene call is untestable without DNA. Germline V lookup: CDR1 DFQATT, CDR2 SNEGSKA (reference sequence). The CDR3 loop spans 15 amino acids. This CDR3 reads CSAKNGQEEGETQYF.

The chain is built from TRBV12-3 or TRBV12-4 and TRBJ1-1; the TCRdb call, TRBD1, lacks DNA for checking. This CDR3 spans 11 amino acids. CDR3 region: CASSFPGEAFF.

The V gene is TRBV29-1, the J gene TRBJ2-7; the D call of TRBD1 rests on TCRdb alone, since no DNA is present to check it. The CDR3 is made up of 14 amino acids. Germline V lookup: CDR1 SQVTM, CDR2 ANQGSEA. The CDR3 is CSVALWTGMGEQYF.

The chain uses TRBV4-1 and TRBJ2-7; TCRdb outputs TRBD2, but without DNA this stays unchecked. This CDR3 is 18 amino acids long. The germline CDR1 and CDR2 sequences are MGHRA and YSYEKL. CDR3 in amino acids: CASSQDMGGLAGFNEQYF.

The chain combines TRBV28 with TRBJ2-2. CDR1 and CDR2 (germline): MDHEN, SYDVKM. The CDR3 runs 14 residues. CDR3 in amino acids: CASSADLYDGELFF.

V gene TRBV20-1 combines with J gene TRBJ2-2. This CDR3 has 11 amino acids. Germline CDR1 and CDR2: DFQATT and SNEGSKA (reference sequence). This CDR3 reads CSARGLGELFF.

V and J are TRBV11-2 and TRBJ2-3; TCRdb picks TRBD2, but there is no DNA to check that call. The CDR3 has 17 residues. Per the germline V gene, CDR1 is SGHAT and CDR2 is FQNNGV. The CDR3 protein is CASSPPGLAGGTDTQYF.

The J gene is TRBJ1-2, the V gene TRBV29-1. This CDR3 has 14 amino acids. Per the germline V gene, CDR1 is SQVTM and CDR2 is ANQGSEA. The CDR3 sequence: CSVVAGDSNYGYTF.

This sequence joins TRBV7-2 and TRBJ2-3; TCRdb's D call of TRBD2 is untestable without DNA. This CDR3 spans 14 amino acids. CDR1 is SGHTA and CDR2 is FQGNSA in the germline V gene. This CDR3 is CASSLIAEAITQYF. The full variable domain, its missing parts supplied by reference TRBV7-2 and TRBJ2-3, is GAGVSQSPSNKVTEKGKDVELRCDPISGHTALYWYRQSLGQGLEFLIYFQGNSAPDKSGLPSDRFSAERTGGSVSTLTIQRTQQEDSAVYLCASSLIAEAITQYFGPGTRLTVL.

The chain couples TRBV6-5 to TRBJ2-1; lacking DNA, the TRBD2 call made by TCRdb goes unchecked. This CDR3 has 13 amino acids. In germline, CDR1 is MNHEY, CDR2 SVGAGI. CDR3 sequence reads: CASSYSQAGEQFF.

The gene calls are TRBV5-1 and TRBJ2-7; TCRdb proposes TRBD1, but this gene call is untestable without DNA. The germline gives CDR1 SGHRS, CDR2 YFSETQ. This CDR3 has 15 residues. The CDR3 reads CASSLRQPPAYEQYF.

The chain uses TRBV4-1 and TRBJ1-1. The CDR3 extends over 12 amino acids. The germline gives CDR1 MGHRA, CDR2 YSYEKL. The chain's CDR3 is CASSQDGTEAFF.

This rearrangement joins TRBV12-3 or TRBV12-4 to TRBJ2-1; with no DNA, the TCRdb D assignment of TRBD2 cannot be verified. There are 13 residues in the CDR3. The CDR3 here is CATGLAGSDEQFF.

This sequence joins TRBV2 and TRBJ2-5; lacking DNA, the TRBD2 call made by TCRdb goes unchecked. The CDR3 runs to 15 residues. Per germline, CDR1 SNHLY and CDR2 FYNNEI. CDR3 sequence: CASSRTSGVQETQYF.

This rearrangement joins TRBV7-3 to TRBJ2-1; with no DNA, the TCRdb D assignment of TRBD2 cannot be verified. Germline-derived CDR1 and CDR2 are SGHTA and FQGTGA. The CDR3 spans 15 residues. CDR3 loop: CASSLGTFSYNEQFF.

CDR3 sequence reads: CASSTSRTPTGELFF. V usage is TRBV6-2 or TRBV6-3 and J usage is TRBJ2-2; TCRdb selects TRBD2, and the lack of DNA leaves this call unchecked. CDR3 length equals 15 residues. Germline CDR1 and CDR2: MNHEY and SVGEGT.

The J gene is TRBJ2-7, the V gene TRBV5-1; TCRdb returns TRBD2, unconfirmable since there is no DNA. CDR3 length: 15 residues. From germline, CDR1 is SGHRS and CDR2 YFSETQ. The CDR3 is CASSSLTSQYYEQYF.

The chain couples TRBV7-9 to TRBJ2-7; the D call of TRBD1 rests on TCRdb alone, since no DNA is present to check it. The CDR3 covers 15 residues. The germline V gene encodes CDR1 SEHNR and CDR2 FQNEAQ (reference sequence). The CDR3 reads CASSIRDREFHEQYF. Full variable domain (remainder filled in from reference TRBV7-9 and TRBJ2-7): DTGVSQNPRHKITKRGQNVTFRCDPISEHNRLYWYRQTLGQGPEFLTYFQNEAQLEKSRLLSDRFSAERPKGSFSTLEIQRTEQGDSAMYLCASSIRDREFHEQYFGPGTRLTVT.

This sequence joins TRBV11-2 and TRBJ1-1. The CDR3 runs to 14 residues. Germline lookup yields CDR1 SGHAT and CDR2 FQNNGV. The CDR3 sequence: CASSLSPSNTEAFF.

This chain links TRBV13 with TRBJ1-6; TCRdb picks TRBD1, but there is no DNA to check that call. The CDR3 runs 16 residues. Germline CDR1 reads PRHDT; CDR2 reads FYEKMQ (reference sequence). The CDR3 sequence: CASSSNDRAYNSPLHF.

V is TRBV15 and J is TRBJ2-1; TCRdb calls TRBD1, which cannot be checked without DNA. The CDR3 covers 17 residues. Germline V gives CDR1 LNHNV, CDR2 YYDKDF (reference sequence). This chain's CDR3 is CATSRDIPGTGLWEQFF.

The rearrangement joins TRBV10-3 to TRBJ2-1; the D gene TCRdb calls, TRBD1, cannot be checked with no DNA. CDR3 length: 16 residues. Germline V gene lookup returns CDR1 ENHRY and CDR2 SYGVKD. Here the CDR3 reads CAIRSGTGSSYNEQFF.

The chain carries TRBV28 and TRBJ2-7; TCRdb's assignment of TRBD1 cannot be checked, as there is no DNA. Per the germline V gene, CDR1 is MDHEN and CDR2 is SYDVKM. This CDR3 is built from 13 residues. CDR3 amino acids: CAIPGQAPYEQYF.

This chain joins TRBV10-3 and TRBJ2-3. CDR1 is ENHRY, CDR2 SYGVKD, per germline. This CDR3 comprises 15 residues. CDR3 protein: CAISESGARTDTQYF.

V and J are TRBV12-3 or TRBV12-4 and TRBJ2-7; lacking DNA, the TRBD1 call made by TCRdb goes unchecked. The CDR3 length is 14 residues. CDR3 in amino acids: CASRAGGRSYEQYF.

V usage is TRBV10-2 and J usage is TRBJ2-7; TCRdb calls TRBD2, which cannot be checked without DNA. Germline CDR1 and CDR2: WSHSY and SAAADI. The CDR3 is 14 amino acids. CDR3 sequence reads: CASSPGLAGLEQYF.

CDR3 protein: CSVLGLAEPYEQYF. The chain couples TRBV29-1 to TRBJ2-7; TCRdb's assignment of TRBD2 cannot be checked, as there is no DNA. This CDR3 has 14 amino acids. Germline-derived CDR1 and CDR2 are SQVTM and ANQGSEA.

The genes are TRBV7-2 and TRBJ2-5; TCRdb proposes TRBD2, but this gene call is untestable without DNA. The CDR3 consists of 16 residues. Germline CDR1 reads SGHTA; CDR2 reads FQGNSA. This CDR3 is CASSLSSGGAGETQYF.